This T cell receptor (beta chain) was found in a study of blood T cell repertoires in COVID-19. The overall study: The United States, Italy and Spain supplied acute and convalescent COVID-19 samples. The cDNA or gDNA used as material had been derived from T cells, B-cell-depleted T cells, or PBMCs.

Original processing methods: The authors estimated nucleated cell counts from reference gene primer amplification. The table came from immunoSEQ multiplex PCR; TCRdb's copy has only in-frame clones and leaves some out. V, J and clone size are those of that table, while D and trimming were read from the DNA. The sample contains a few hundred thousand clones, 65% to 90% of which appear only once. The CDR3 spans 13 residues. V lost 4 bases, J lost 4 bases, and 10 bases lay in between. Germline CDR1 SGHDN, CDR2 FVKESK. Sequenced sample: peripheral blood. The chain employs TRBV14 and TRBJ1-2; D is undetermined. The clonotype comes from a human donor in a cohort sampled during active COVID-19. The DNA of the CDR3 is TGTGCCAGCAGCCTACAGTCTACCTATGGCTACACCTTC. This codes for CASSLQSTYGYTF.